The text below deals with one T cell receptor (beta chain). Its specificity is not known. Unmatched junction bases numbered 5, after V lost 2 bases and J lost 5 bases. The germline CDR1 and CDR2 sequences are GTSNPN and SVGIG (reference sequence). CDR3 length: 13 residues. This entry belongs to a study of OX40 agonist ivuxolimab in advanced cancers. Whole-study context: An agonistic human IgG2 monoclonal antibody against OX40 (CD134) was given. Six ivuxolimab dose levels, 0.01 to 10 mg/kg, were given intravenously every 2 weeks. One hepatocellular carcinoma and two cutaneous melanoma patients partially responded.

The method was immunoSEQ multiplex PCR; TCRdb's version includes in-frame clones alone and lacks a portion of them. The profile shows 30,000 to 35,000 clones, roughly 90% of them singletons. Whole-study findings and limits: CD4+ and CD8+ T cells in blood underwent clonal expansion by week 6 at 0.1 to 3.0 mg/kg.

The V call is TRBV30, the J call TRBJ2-7; 8 bases are shared with TRBD2. The sequence derives from an adult with an advanced solid tumor such as melanoma, head and neck, liver or kidney cancer. This specimen was CD4+ or CD8+ T cells sorted from blood, taken in a trial of the OX40 agonist ivuxolimab. CDR3 DNA: TGTGCCTGGAGTCCGGGAGGGCCAAACGAGCAGTACTTC. It specifies CAWSPGGPNEQYF.